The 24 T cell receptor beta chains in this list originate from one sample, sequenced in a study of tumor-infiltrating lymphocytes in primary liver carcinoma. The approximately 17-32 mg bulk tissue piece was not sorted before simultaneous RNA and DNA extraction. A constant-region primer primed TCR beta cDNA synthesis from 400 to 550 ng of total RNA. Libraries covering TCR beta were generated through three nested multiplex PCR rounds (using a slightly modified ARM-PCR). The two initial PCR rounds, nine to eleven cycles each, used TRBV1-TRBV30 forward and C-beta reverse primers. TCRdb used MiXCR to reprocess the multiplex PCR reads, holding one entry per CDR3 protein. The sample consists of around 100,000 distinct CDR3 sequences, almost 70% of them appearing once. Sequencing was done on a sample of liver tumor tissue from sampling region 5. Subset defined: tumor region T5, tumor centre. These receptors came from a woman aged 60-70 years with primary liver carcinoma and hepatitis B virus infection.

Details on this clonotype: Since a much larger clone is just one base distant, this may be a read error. CDR3 sequence: CANGKQGNYGYTF. CDR3 bases: TGCGCCAACGGAAAACAAGGAAACTATGGCTACACCTTC. This chain uses TRBV10-2 with TRBJ1-2; D uncertain. V was cut by 10 bases and J by 2 bases, with 14 bases left in between. The length of the CDR3 is 13 residues. Germline assignment: CDR1 WSHSY and CDR2 SAAADI.

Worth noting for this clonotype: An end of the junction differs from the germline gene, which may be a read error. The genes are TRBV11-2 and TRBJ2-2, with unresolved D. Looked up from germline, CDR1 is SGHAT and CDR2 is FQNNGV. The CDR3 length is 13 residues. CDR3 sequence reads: CASSLEANVELFF. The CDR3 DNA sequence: TGTGCCAGCAGCCTAGAGGCTAACGTGGAGCTGTTTTTT.

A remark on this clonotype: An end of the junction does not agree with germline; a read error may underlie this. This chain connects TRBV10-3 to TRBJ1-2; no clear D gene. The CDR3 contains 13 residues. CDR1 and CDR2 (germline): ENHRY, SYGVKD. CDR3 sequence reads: CAISEKASTPSSF. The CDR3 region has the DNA TGTGCCATCAGTGAGAAGGCCTCTACACCTTCCTCCTTC.

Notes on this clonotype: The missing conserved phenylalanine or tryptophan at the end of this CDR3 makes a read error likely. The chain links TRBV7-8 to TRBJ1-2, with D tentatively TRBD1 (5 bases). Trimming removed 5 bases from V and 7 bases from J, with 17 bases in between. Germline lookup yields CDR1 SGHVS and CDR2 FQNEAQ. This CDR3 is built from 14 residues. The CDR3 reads CASSPTGEAGGYTL. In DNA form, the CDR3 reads TGTGCCAGCAGCCCGACGGGGGAGGCGGGTGGCTACACCCTC.

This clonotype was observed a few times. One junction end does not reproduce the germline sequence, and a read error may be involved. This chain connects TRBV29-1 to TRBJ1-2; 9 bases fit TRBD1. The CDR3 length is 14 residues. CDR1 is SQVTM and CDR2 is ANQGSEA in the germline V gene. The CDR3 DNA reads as TGCAGCGTTGAGGGACAGGGACAGGACTATGGCTACATCTTC. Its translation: CSVEGQGQDYGYIF. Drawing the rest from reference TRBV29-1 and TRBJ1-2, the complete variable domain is SAVISQKPSRDICQRGTSLTIQCQVDSQVTMMFWYRQQPGQSLTLIATANQGSEATYESGFVIDKFPISRPNLTFSTLTVSNMSPEDSSIYLCSVEGQGQDYGYIFGSGTRLTVV.

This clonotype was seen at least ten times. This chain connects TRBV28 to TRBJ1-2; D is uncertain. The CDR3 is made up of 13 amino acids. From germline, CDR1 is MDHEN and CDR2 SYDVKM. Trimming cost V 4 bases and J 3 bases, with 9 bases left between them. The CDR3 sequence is CASSSPQDYGYTF. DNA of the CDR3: TGTGCCAGCAGTTCTCCTCAAGACTATGGCTACACCTTC.

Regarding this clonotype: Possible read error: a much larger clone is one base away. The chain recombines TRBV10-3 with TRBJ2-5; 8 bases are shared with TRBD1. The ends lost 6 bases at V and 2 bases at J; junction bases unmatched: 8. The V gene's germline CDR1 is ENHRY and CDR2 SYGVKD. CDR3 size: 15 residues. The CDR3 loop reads CAISQGASSQETQYF. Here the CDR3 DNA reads TGTGCCATCAGCCAGGGGGCTAGCAGTCAAGAGACCCAGTACTTC.

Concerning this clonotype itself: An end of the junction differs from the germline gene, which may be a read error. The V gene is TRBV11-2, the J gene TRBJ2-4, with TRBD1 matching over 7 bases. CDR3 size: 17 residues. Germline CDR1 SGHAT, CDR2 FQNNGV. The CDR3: CASSLEGTGQWGNIQYF. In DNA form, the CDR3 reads TGTGCCAGCAGCTTAGAGGGTACGGGACAGTGGGGAAACATACAGTACTTC.

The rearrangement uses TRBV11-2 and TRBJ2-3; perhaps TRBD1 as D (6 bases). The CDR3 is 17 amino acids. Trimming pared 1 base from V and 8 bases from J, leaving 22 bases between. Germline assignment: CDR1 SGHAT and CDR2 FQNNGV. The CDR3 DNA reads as TGTGCCAGCAGCTTAGGGGGGCTAAGGTACACGTCAGGTACGCAGTATTTT. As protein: CASSLGGLRYTSGTQYF.

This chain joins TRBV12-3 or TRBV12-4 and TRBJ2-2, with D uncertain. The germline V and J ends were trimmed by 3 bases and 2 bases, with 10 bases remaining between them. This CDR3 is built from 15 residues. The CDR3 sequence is CASSFWTGNTGELFF. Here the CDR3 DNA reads TGTGCCAGCAGTTTCTGGACCGGTAACACCGGGGAGCTGTTTTTT.

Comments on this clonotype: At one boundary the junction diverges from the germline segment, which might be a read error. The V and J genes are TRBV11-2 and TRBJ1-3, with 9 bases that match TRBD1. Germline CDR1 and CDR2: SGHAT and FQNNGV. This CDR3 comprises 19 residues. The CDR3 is CAGSSRPDRGAYSGNIIYF. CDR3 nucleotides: TGTGCCGGCAGCTCACGCCCGGACAGGGGAGCGTACTCCGGAAACATCATATATTTT. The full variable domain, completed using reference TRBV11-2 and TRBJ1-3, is EAGVAQSPRYKIIEKRQSVAFWCNPISGHATLYWYQQILGQGPKLLIQFQNNGVVDDSQLPKDRFSAERLKGVDSTLKIQPAKLEDSAVYLCAGSSRPDRGAYSGNIIYFGEGSWLTVV.

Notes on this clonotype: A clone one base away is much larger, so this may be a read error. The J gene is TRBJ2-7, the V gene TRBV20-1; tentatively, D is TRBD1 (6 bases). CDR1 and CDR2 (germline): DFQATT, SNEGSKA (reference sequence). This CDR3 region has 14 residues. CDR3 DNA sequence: TGCAGTGGTAGAAACAGGGATATATCCTACGAGCAGTACTTC. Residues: CSGRNRDISYEQYF.

CDR3 DNA sequence: TGTGCCAGCAGCGGAGGGGGGACTAGCGGGAGGGCCTCGGAGACCCAGTACTTC. As protein: CASSGGGTSGRASETQYF. The chain is built from TRBV28 and TRBJ2-5; 16 positions agree with TRBD2. The germline gives CDR1 MDHEN, CDR2 SYDVKM. Trimming removed 6 bases from V and 5 bases from J; junction bases left unmatched: 12. The CDR3 is made up of 18 amino acids.

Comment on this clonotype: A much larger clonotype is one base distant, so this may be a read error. This CDR3 reads CASSYRAQKYDEQFF. In DNA, the CDR3 is TGTGCCAGCAGTTACCGGGCCCAGAAGTACGATGAGCAGTTCTTC. The chain recombines TRBV7-9 with TRBJ2-1; no clear D gene. CDR3 size: 15 residues. Trimming stripped 6 bases from V and 8 bases from J, with 20 bases between. Per the germline V gene, CDR1 is SEHNR and CDR2 is FQNEAQ (reference sequence).

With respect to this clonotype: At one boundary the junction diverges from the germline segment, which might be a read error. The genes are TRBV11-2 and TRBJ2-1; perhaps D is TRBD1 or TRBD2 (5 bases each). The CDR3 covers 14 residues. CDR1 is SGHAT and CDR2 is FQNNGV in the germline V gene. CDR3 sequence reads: CVSRPRGPYNEQFF. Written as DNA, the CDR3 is TGTGTCAGCAGACCCCGGGGCCCCTACAATGAGCAGTTCTTC.

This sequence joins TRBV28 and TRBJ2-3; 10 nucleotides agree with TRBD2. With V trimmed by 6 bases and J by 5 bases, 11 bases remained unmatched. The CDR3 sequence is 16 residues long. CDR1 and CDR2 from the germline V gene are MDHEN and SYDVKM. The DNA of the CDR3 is TGTGCCAGCAGGCAAAAGCGGGAGGGCCCGGGAGATACGCAGTATTTT. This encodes CASRQKREGPGDTQYF. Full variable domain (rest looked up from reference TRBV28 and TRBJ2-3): DVKVTQSSRYLVKRTGEKVFLECVQDMDHENMFWYRQDPGLGLRLIYFSYDVKMKEKGDIPEGYSVSREKKERFSLILESASTNQTSMYLCASRQKREGPGDTQYFGPGTRLTVL.

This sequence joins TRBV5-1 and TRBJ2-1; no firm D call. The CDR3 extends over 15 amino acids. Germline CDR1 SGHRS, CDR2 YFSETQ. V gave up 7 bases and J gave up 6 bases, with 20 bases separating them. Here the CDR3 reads CASGLSRQDLNEQFF. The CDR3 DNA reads TGCGCCAGCGGCCTTAGCCGCCAAGACCTCAATGAGCAGTTCTTC.

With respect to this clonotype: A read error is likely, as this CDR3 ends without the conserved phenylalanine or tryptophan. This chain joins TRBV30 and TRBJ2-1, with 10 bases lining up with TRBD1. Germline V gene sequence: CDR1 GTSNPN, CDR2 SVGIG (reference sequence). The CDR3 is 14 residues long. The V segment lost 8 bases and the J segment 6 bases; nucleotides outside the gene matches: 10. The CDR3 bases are TGTGCCGTAATCCGGGACAGGGGATGCAATGAGCAGTTCCTC. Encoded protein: CAVIRDRGCNEQFL.

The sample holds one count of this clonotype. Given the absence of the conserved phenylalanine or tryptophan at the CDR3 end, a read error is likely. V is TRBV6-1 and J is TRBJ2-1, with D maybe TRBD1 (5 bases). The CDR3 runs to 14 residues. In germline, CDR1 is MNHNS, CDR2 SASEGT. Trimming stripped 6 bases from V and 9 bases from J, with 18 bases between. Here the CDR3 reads CASREQQGVSEQFS. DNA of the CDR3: TGTGCCAGCAGAGAGCAACAAGGGGTTTCTGAGCAGTTCTCC.

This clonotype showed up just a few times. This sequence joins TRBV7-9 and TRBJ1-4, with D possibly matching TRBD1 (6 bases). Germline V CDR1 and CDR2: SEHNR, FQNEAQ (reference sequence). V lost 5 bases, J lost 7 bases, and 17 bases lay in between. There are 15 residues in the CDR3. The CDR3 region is CASSVTGRTGEKLFF. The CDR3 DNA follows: TGTGCCAGCAGCGTTACAGGGCGCACGGGTGAAAAACTGTTTTTT.

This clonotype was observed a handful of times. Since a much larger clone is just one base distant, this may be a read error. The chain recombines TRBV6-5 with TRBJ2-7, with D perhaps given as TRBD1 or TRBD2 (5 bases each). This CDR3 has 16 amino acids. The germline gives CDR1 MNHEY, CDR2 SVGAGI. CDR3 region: CASSISGAKLYYGQYF. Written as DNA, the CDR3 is TGTGCCAGCAGTATTTCCGGGGCCAAACTGTACTACGGGCAGTACTTC.

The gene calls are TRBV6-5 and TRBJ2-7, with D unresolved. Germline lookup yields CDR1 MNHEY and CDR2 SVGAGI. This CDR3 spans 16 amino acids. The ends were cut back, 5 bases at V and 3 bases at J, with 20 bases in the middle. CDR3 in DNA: TGTGCCAGCAGTATTACCGGGCCCAAACTGTACTACGAGCAGTACTTC. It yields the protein CASSITGPKLYYEQYF.

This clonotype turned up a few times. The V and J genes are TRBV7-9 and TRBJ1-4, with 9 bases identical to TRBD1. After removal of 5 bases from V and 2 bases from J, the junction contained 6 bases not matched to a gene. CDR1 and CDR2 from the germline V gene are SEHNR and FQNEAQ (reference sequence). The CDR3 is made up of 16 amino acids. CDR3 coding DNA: TGTGCCAGCAGCACACGGGACAGGGCCACTAATGAAAAACTGTTTTTT. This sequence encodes CASSTRDRATNEKLFF.

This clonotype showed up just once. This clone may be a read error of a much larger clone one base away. CDR3 coding DNA: TGTGCCAGCAGGGGGGAGCGGGAGTATTACGGGCAGTACTTC. Translated, it gives CASRGEREYYGQYF. The chain recombines TRBV28 with TRBJ2-7, with 8 positions matching TRBD2. There are 14 residues in the CDR3. Germline V gives CDR1 MDHEN, CDR2 SYDVKM.